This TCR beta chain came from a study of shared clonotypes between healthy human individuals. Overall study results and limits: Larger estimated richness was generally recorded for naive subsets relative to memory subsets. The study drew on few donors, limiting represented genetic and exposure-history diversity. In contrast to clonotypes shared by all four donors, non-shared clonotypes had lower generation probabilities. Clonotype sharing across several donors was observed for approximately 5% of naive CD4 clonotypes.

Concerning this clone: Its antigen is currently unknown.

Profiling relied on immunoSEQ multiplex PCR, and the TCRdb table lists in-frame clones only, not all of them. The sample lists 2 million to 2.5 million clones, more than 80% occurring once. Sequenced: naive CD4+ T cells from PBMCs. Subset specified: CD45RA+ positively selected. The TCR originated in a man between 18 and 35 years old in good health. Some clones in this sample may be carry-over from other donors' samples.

DNA for the CDR3: TGCGCCAGCAGCTTGGAGGGCTGGCAGGGTGGGGATGAGCAGTTCTTC. It yields the protein CASSLEGWQGGDEQFF. The chain combines TRBV5-1 with TRBJ2-1, with a tentative D call TRBD1 (5 bases). V dropped 0 bases and J dropped 8 bases, with 18 bases sitting between them. There are 16 residues in the CDR3. Germline assignment: CDR1 SGHRS and CDR2 YFSETQ.